One and the same sample provided the 5 T cell receptor beta chains below, sequenced in a study of CD8 T cells in ankylosing spondylitis. Findings and caveats of the study: Apparently characteristic of ankylosing spondylitis blood was a TCR beta motif (roughly 8 highly homologous variants).

TCRdb re-called the 5' RACE reads with MiXCR, one entry per CDR3 protein. This sample has about 330,000 distinct CDR3 sequences; 8% occur once, and the top ten carry less than 15%. These receptors' antigens are unknown. Source material: blood, either unsorted or a sorted T cell fraction (not recorded which). Receptors originate from a male donor with ankylosing spondylitis.

This clonotype has ten or more counts. This sequence joins TRBV6-1 and TRBJ2-1; TRBD2 aligns across 13 bases. Germline V gives CDR1 MNHNS, CDR2 SASEGT. This CDR3 region has 15 residues. V shed 3 bases and J 9 bases; nucleotides not matched to a gene: 5. CDR3 residues: CASSETGLAGVEQFF. In DNA form, the CDR3 reads TGTGCCAGCAGTGAGACCGGACTAGCGGGAGTTGAGCAGTTCTTC.

V gene TRBV28 combines with J gene TRBJ2-2, with D possibly being TRBD1 (7 bases). This CDR3 has 13 amino acids. Trimming stripped 10 bases from V and 1 base from J, with 10 bases between. Germline V CDR1 and CDR2: MDHEN, SYDVKM. CDR3 residues: CATQGGNTGELFF. The CDR3 DNA follows: TGTGCCACCCAGGGGGGGAACACCGGGGAGCTGTTTTTT.

The V call is TRBV20-1, the J call TRBJ2-7, with 7 bases lining up with TRBD1. The CDR3 covers 14 residues. CDR1 DFQATT and CDR2 SNEGSKA come from the germline V gene (reference sequence). V gave up 2 bases and J gave up 4 bases; unmatched junction bases: 8. The CDR3 DNA sequence: TGCAGTGCTAGAACCCCCCGGGACAGTTACGAGCAGTACTTC. Residues: CSARTPRDSYEQYF.

This clonotype was found a few times. The V and J genes are TRBV20-1 and TRBJ2-5, with D uncertain. The ends were cut back, 6 bases at V and 5 bases at J, with 13 bases in the middle. Germline V gene sequence: CDR1 DFQATT, CDR2 SNEGSKA (reference sequence). This CDR3 has 12 residues. The CDR3 protein is CSANPSGETQYF. The CDR3 DNA reads TGCAGTGCAAATCCCAGTGGGGAGACCCAGTACTTC.

Only a few counts were recorded for this clonotype. The CDR3 spells CASSESLGRSYEQYF. Written as DNA, the CDR3 is TGTGCCAGCAGTGAATCACTAGGGCGCTCCTACGAGCAGTACTTC. This chain uses TRBV6-1 with TRBJ2-7, with D possibly TRBD2 on 5 matching bases. The CDR3 covers 15 residues. V gave up 2 bases and J gave up 0 bases, with 11 bases separating them. The germline V gene encodes CDR1 MNHNS and CDR2 SASEGT.